The clone carrying this T cell receptor beta chain was seen a single time. Its antigen is not known. This sample stems from a study of T-cell reconstitution after alpha-beta-depleted transplantation in children. The library targeted TCRbeta and was prepared with unique molecular identifiers. TCRdb independently ran MiXCR on the PCR reads; one entry per CDR3 protein. The profile shows approximately 89,000 distinct CDR3 sequences, around 16% of them singletons. Germline lookup yields CDR1 SEHNR and CDR2 FQNEAQ (reference sequence). The V end lost 0 bases, the J end lost 3 bases, and 8 bases lay between the germline ends. The CDR3 consists of 14 residues. Study results and limitations: The authors attributed T-cell counts and diversity one year after transplant mostly to newly produced T cells. The high TCRbeta diversity at day 60 in some patients came from surviving recipient T cells and thymic progenitors. Roughly two months post-transplant, alpha-beta T cells reportedly originated from several hundred graft clones that had expanded.

This material consisted of PBMCs, mostly from graft donor cells, taken 180 days after TCRalphabeta/CD19-depleted stem cell transplant. The chain combines TRBV7-9 with TRBJ2-5, with D possibly matching TRBD1 (5 bases). This TCR derives from a male patient between 2 and 15 years old who had a stem cell transplant for acute lymphoblastic leukemia, so the T cells may come from the graft donor. The CDR3 region is CASSLATEEETQYF. The CDR3 region has the DNA TGTGCCAGCAGCTTAGCGACAGAGGAAGAGACCCAGTACTTC.